This entry features one TCR beta chain sequence. As yet, its antigen is unknown. Clones were read by immunoSEQ multiplex PCR, and TCRdb kept only the in-frame ones, dropping some. Of around 160,000 clones in the sample, around 88% were seen once. This entry comes from a study of T cell responses to AZD1222 COVID-19 vaccine. Study overall: Researchers grouped second doses given at about 4 or about 12 weeks into one pool.

This CDR3 comprises 18 residues. CDR1 is KGHDR and CDR2 is SFDVKD in the germline V gene. V lost 6 bases to trimming and J lost 5 bases, with 25 bases between them. Regarding the study as a whole: Vaccine-associated CD4 TCRs ranged over spike, dominating at 160-218 and 743-854. After two AZD1222 doses, spike-specific TCR breadth and depth rose versus day 0. After the peak T cell response, and only then, were repertoires sampled.

V gene TRBV24-1 combines with J gene TRBJ1-5, with D unclear. The sample in question was peripheral blood, obtained on day 0 of AZD1222 vaccination. The clonotype was recovered from an adult in good health. The CDR3 nucleotides read TGTGCCACCAGTCCCCTCTCTCCGTGGGGTACGGGCGATCAGCCCCAGCATTTT. Translated, it gives CATSPLSPWGTGDQPQHF.